The clone carrying this T cell receptor (beta chain) was counted only a few times. Patients at the Seattle site were enrolled during active infection and followed longitudinally. This sample was included in a study of blood T cell repertoires in COVID-19. On the study more broadly: Sites in the United States, Italy and Spain provided acute and convalescent COVID-19 samples. From T cells, B-cell-depleted T cells, or PBMCs came the material, which was cDNA or gDNA.

Per the original data handling: Amplifying reference gene primers gave estimates of nucleated cell counts. The assay was immunoSEQ multiplex PCR, and TCRdb's table has in-frame clones only and misses some. For V, J and clone size, that table is used; D and trimming come from the DNA. The sample includes some 240,000 clones, about 90% of them seen just once. This CDR3 contains 13 residues. The germline V gene encodes CDR1 ENHRY and CDR2 SYGVKD. V gave up 4 bases and J gave up 3 bases, with 9 bases separating them. This rearrangement joins TRBV10-3 to TRBJ1-2, with a tentative D call TRBD1 (5 bases). The sample consisted of peripheral blood. The receptor was derived from a woman aged 55-69 years with COVID-19, enrolled during active disease. CDR3 in amino acids: CAISAGLDYGYTF. CDR3 coding DNA: TGTGCCATCAGTGCAGGGCTCGACTATGGCTACACCTTC.